This TCR beta chain was sequenced in a study of shared T cell receptors in the human thymus. Germline loops: CDR1 LNHDA, CDR2 SQIVND (reference sequence). CDR3 length: 14 amino acids. The V gene end was trimmed by 5 bases and the J gene end by 4 bases; junction bases not matched to a gene: 7. Generated by immunoSEQ multiplex PCR, the TCRdb table keeps only in-frame clones and is missing some. The sample has 700,000 to 750,000 clones; approximately 85% are singletons. These data were also filed under a second study, of human thymus T cells. That investigation notes: Among the donors, all were healthy Finnish infants having corrective surgery for congenital heart defects. Resections were taken during corrective heart surgery, and the thymus tissue came from these. Apparent bias marked the V and J gene usage of thymic and blood repertoires. Unrelated people showed highly overlapping thymic repertoires, related research reported.

This chain uses TRBV19 with TRBJ2-7, with TRBD2 identical over 8 bases. The material sequenced was thymocytes. This TCR was sampled from a girl in the first two years of life with a congenital heart defect. CDR3 in amino acids: CASSAGGLWYEQYF. The CDR3 nucleotides read TGTGCCAGTAGTGCGGGGGGCTTGTGGTACGAGCAGTACTTC.